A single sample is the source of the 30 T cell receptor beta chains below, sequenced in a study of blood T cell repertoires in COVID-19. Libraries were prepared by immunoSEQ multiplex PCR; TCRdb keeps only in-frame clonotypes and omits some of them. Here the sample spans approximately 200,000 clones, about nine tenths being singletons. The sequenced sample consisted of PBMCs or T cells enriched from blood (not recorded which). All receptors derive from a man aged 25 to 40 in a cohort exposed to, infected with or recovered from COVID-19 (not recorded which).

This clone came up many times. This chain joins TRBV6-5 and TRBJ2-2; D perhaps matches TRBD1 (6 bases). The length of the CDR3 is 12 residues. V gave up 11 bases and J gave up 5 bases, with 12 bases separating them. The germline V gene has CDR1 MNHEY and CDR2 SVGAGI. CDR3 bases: TGTGCCGCAGGGGTGGGAACCGGGGAGCTGTTTTTT. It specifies CAAGVGTGELFF.

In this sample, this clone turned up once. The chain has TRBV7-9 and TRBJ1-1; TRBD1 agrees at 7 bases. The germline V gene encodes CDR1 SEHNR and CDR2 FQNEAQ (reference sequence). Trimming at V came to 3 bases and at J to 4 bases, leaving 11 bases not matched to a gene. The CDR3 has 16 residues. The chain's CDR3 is CASSFLSTGTSTEAFF. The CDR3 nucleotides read TGTGCCAGCAGCTTTCTTTCGACAGGGACGAGCACTGAAGCTTTCTTT.

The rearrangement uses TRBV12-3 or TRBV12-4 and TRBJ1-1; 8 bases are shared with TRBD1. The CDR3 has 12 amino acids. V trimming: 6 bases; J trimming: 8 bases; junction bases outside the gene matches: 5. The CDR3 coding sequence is TGTGCCAGCAGGAAATACAGGGGGGAAGCTTTCTTT. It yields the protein CASRKYRGEAFF.

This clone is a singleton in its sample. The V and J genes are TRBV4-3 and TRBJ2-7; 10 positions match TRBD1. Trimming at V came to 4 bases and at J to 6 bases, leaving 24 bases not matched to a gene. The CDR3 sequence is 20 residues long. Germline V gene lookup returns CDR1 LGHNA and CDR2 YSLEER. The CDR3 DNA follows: TGCGCCAGCAGCCTCCCGCCCGGCTGGGGGCCCGGGACAGGGGATATCGAGCAGTACTTC. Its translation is CASSLPPGWGPGTGDIEQYF.

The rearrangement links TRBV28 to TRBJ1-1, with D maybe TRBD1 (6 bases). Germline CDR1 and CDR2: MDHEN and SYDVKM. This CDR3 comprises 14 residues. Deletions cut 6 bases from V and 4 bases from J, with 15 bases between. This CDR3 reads CASSLLDSSTEAFF. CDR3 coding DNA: TGTGCCAGCAGCCTATTGGACAGCAGCACTGAAGCTTTCTTT.

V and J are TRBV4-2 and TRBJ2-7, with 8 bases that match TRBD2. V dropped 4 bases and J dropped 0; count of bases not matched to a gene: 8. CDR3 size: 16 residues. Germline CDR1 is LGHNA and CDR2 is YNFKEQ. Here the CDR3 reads CASSLRSGSFSYEQYF. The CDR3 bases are TGTGCCAGCAGCCTACGAAGCGGGAGTTTCTCCTACGAGCAGTACTTC.

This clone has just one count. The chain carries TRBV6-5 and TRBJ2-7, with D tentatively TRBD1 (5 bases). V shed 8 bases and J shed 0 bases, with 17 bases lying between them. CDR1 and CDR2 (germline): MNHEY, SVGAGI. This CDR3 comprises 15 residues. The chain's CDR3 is CASPKGADDSYEQYF. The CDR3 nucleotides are TGTGCCAGCCCTAAAGGGGCGGACGACTCCTACGAGCAGTACTTC.

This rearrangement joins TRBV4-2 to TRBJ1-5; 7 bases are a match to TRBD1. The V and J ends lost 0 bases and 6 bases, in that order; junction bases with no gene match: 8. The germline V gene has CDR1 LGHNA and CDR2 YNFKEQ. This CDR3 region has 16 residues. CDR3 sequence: CASSQERRGLRQPQHF. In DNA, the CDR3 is TGTGCCAGCAGCCAAGAGAGGAGGGGGCTGCGTCAGCCCCAGCATTTT.

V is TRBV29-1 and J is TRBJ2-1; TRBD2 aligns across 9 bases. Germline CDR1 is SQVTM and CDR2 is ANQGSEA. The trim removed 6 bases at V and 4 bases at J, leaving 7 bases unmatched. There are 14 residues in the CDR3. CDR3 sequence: CSVGGLASYNEQFF. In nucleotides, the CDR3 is TGCAGCGTGGGGGGACTAGCAAGTTACAATGAGCAGTTCTTC.

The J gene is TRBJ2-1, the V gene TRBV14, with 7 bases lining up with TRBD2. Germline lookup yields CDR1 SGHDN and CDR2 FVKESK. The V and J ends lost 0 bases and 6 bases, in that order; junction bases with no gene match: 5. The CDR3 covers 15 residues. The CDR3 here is CASSQDGWEGNEQFF. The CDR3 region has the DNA TGTGCCAGCAGCCAAGATGGTTGGGAGGGCAATGAGCAGTTCTTC.

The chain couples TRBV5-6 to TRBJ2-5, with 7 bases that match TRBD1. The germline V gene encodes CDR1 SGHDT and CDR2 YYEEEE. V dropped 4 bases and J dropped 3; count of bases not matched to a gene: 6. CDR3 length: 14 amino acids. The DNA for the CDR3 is TGTGCCAGCAGCCCCGCCGGGACAGAAGAGACCCAGTACTTC. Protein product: CASSPAGTEETQYF. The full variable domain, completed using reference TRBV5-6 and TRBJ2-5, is DAGVTQSPTHLIKTRGQQVTLRCSPKSGHDTVSWYQQALGQGPQFIFQYYEEEERQRGNFPDRFSGHQFPNYSSELNVNALLLGDSALYLCASSPAGTEETQYFGPGTRLLVL.

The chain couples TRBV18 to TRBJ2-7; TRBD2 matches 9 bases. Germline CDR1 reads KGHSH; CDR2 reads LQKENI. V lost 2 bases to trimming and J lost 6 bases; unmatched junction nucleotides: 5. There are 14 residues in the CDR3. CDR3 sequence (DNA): TGTGCCAGCTCACCAGGACTAGCGAGGCCCGAGCAGTACTTC. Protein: CASSPGLARPEQYF.

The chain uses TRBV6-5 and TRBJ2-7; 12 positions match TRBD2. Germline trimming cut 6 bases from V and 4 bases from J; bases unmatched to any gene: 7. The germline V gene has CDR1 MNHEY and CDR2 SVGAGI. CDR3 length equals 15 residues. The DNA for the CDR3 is TGTGCCAGCAGAACTGGACTAGCGGGAAGATACGAGCAGTACTTC. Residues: CASRTGLAGRYEQYF.

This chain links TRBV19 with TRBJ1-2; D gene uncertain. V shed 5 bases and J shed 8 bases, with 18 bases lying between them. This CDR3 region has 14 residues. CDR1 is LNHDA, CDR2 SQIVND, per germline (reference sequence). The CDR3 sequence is CASSQVGGEGGYTF. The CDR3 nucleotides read TGTGCCAGTAGTCAAGTAGGCGGAGAGGGAGGCTACACCTTC.

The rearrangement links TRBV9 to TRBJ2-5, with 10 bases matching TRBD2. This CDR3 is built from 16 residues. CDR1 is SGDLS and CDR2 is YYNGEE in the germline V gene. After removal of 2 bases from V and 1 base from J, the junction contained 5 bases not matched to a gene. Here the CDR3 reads CASSVSGRLFQETQYF. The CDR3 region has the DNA TGTGCCAGCAGCGTTAGCGGGAGGCTCTTCCAAGAGACCCAGTACTTC.

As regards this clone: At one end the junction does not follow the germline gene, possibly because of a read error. The CDR3 DNA sequence: TGTGCCAGCAGTGACTCCGGGAGAATCTATGGCTACACCTTC. Protein: CASSDSGRIYGYTF. The chain recombines TRBV6-2 or TRBV6-3 with TRBJ1-2; the D is unclear. This CDR3 contains 14 residues. Germline V lookup: CDR1 MNHEY, CDR2 SVGEGT.

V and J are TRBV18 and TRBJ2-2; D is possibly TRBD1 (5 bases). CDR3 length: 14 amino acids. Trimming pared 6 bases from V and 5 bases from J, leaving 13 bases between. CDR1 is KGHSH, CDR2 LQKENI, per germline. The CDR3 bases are TGTGCCAGCTCCAGGGATCTAGGGACCGGGGAGCTGTTTTTT. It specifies CASSRDLGTGELFF.

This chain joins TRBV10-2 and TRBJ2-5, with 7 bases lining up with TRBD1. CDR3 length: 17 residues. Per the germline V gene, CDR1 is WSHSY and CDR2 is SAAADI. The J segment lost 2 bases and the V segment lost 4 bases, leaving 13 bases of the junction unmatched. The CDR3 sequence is CASSGLPGQQEQETQYF. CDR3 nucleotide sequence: TGCGCCAGCAGTGGATTGCCGGGACAGCAGGAGCAAGAGACCCAGTACTTC.

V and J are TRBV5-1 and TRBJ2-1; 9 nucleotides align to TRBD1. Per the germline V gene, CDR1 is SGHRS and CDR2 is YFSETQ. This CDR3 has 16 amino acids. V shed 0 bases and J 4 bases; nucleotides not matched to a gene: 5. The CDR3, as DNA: TGCGCCAGCAGCTTGGTCGGAGGACAGGGGTACAATGAGCAGTTCTTC. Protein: CASSLVGGQGYNEQFF. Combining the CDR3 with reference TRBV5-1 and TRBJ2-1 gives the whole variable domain KAGVTQTPRYLIKTRGQQVTLSCSPISGHRSVSWYQQTPGQGLQFLFEYFSETQRNKGNFPGRFSGRQFSNSRSEMNVSTLELGDSALYLCASSLVGGQGYNEQFFGPGTRLTVL.

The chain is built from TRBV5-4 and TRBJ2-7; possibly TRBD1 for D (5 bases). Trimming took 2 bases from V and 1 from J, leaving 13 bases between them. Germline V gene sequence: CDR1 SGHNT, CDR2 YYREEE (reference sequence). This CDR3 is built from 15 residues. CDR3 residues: CASSFASGSSYEQYF. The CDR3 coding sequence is TGTGCCAGCAGCTTCGCGTCAGGGTCTTCCTACGAGCAGTACTTC.

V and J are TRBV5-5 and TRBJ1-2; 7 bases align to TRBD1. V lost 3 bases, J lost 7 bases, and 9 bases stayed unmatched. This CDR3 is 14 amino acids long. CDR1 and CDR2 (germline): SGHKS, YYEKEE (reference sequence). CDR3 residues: CASSSTDRDSGYTF. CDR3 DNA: TGTGCCAGCAGCTCTACCGACAGGGACTCTGGCTACACCTTC.

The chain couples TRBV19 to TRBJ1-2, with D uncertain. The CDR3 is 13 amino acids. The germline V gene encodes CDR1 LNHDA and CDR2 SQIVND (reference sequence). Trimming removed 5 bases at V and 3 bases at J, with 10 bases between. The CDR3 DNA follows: TGTGCCAGTAGTTCGGTCCCCGACTATGGCTACACCTTC. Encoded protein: CASSSVPDYGYTF.

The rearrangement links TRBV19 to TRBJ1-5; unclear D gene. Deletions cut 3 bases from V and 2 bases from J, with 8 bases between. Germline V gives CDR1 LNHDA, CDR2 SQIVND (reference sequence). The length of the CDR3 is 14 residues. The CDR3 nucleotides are TGTGCCAGTAGTATTTTACTGGGCAATCAGCCCCAGCATTTT. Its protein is CASSILLGNQPQHF.

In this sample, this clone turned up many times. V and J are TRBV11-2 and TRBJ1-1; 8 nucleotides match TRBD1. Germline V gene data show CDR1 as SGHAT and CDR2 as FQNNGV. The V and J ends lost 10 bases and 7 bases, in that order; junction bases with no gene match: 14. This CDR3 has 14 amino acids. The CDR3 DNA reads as TGTGCCACCCTATCAGGACAGGGACGAATTGAAGCTTTCTTT. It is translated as CATLSGQGRIEAFF.

CDR3: CASTTQQGFGKLFF. The CDR3 coding sequence is TGTGCCAGCACCACCCAACAGGGATTCGGAAAACTGTTTTTT. V gene TRBV11-2 combines with J gene TRBJ1-4; D may be TRBD1 (6 bases). Trimming stripped 7 bases from V and 10 bases from J, with 19 bases between. Germline V gene data show CDR1 as SGHAT and CDR2 as FQNNGV. This CDR3 region has 14 residues.

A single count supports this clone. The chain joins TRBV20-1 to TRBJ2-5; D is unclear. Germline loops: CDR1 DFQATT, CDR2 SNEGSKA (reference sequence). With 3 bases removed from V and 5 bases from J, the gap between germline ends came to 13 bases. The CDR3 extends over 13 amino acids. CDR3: CSASSALLETQYF. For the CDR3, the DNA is TGCAGTGCTAGTTCCGCGCTCCTCGAGACCCAGTACTTC.

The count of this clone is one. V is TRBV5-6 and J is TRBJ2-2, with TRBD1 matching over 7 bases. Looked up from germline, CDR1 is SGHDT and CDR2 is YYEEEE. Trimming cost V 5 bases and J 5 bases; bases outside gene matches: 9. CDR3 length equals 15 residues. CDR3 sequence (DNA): TGTGCCAGCAGTCTTACAGGGGTACGGACCGGGGAGCTGTTTTTT. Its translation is CASSLTGVRTGELFF.

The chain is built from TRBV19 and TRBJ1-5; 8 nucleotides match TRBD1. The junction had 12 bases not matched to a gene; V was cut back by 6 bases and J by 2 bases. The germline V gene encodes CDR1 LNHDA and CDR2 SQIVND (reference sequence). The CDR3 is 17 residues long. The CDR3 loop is CASSRGGQGGGNQPQHF. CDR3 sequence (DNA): TGTGCCAGTAGCCGAGGAGGACAGGGCGGGGGCAATCAGCCCCAGCATTTT.

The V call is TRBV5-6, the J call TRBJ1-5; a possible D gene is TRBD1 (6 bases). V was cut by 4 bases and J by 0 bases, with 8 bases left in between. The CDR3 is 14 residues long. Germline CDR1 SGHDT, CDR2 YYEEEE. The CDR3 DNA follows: TGTGCCAGCAGCCTCAGGGGTAGCAATCAGCCCCAGCATTTT. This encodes CASSLRGSNQPQHF.

The CDR3 reads CASTGLAGVLTDTQYF. DNA for the CDR3: TGTGCCAGCACGGGACTAGCGGGAGTTCTCACAGATACGCAGTATTTT. The rearrangement joins TRBV27 to TRBJ2-3, with 14 bases matching TRBD2. Germline CDR1 reads MNHEY; CDR2 reads SMNVEV (reference sequence). The trim removed 7 bases at V and 2 bases at J, leaving 5 bases unmatched. CDR3 length: 16 amino acids.